These 23 T cell receptor beta chains originate from one sample sequenced in a study of cytomegalovirus exposure and HLA in healthy donors. Primers included in the PCR were 60 Vbeta and 13 Jbeta primers. TCRdb's copy holds only in-frame clones and misses some; the assay was immunoSEQ multiplex PCR. The table has some 35,000 clones, about 72% seen once. The sample consisted of PBMCs. Receptor source: a man aged 30 to 45 in good health and CMV-seronegative.

There are a few counts of this clone. This chain links TRBV7-9 with TRBJ1-1; D not resolved. Germline-derived CDR1 and CDR2 are SEHNR and FQNEAQ (reference sequence). The CDR3 totals 13 residues. V was pared by 4 bases and J by 2 bases, with 8 bases between. The CDR3 spells CASSSQENTEAFF. DNA for the CDR3: TGTGCCAGCAGCTCGCAGGAAAACACTGAAGCTTTCTTT. Full variable domain (remainder filled in from reference TRBV7-9 and TRBJ1-1): DTGVSQNPRHKITKRGQNVTFRCDPISEHNRLYWYRQTLGQGPEFLTYFQNEAQLEKSRLLSDRFSAERPKGSFSTLEIQRTEQGDSAMYLCASSSQENTEAFFGQGTRLTVV.

This CDR3 reads CASTIGREAGGYTF. The CDR3 nucleotides are TGTGCCAGCACCATAGGCAGGGAGGCGGGTGGCTACACCTTC. This chain joins TRBV9 and TRBJ1-2, with D possibly being TRBD1 (5 bases). This CDR3 spans 14 amino acids. CDR1 and CDR2 from the germline V gene are SGDLS and YYNGEE. V was pared by 6 bases and J by 7 bases, with 19 bases between.

A few counts support this clone. This sequence joins TRBV19 and TRBJ1-5; 8 bases are a match to TRBD1. V lost 7 bases to trimming and J lost 6 bases; unmatched junction nucleotides: 8. Germline loops: CDR1 LNHDA, CDR2 SQIVND (reference sequence). The CDR3 has 14 amino acids. The CDR3 loop reads CASTPQGAGQPQHF. As DNA, the CDR3 is TGTGCCAGTACCCCGCAGGGGGCGGGTCAGCCCCAGCATTTT.

V usage is TRBV6-5 and J usage is TRBJ2-3; D is perhaps TRBD1 (5 bases). V lost 4 bases and J 0 bases, leaving 11 bases between the germline ends. The CDR3 covers 15 residues. The germline gives CDR1 MNHEY, CDR2 SVGAGI. The CDR3, as DNA: TGTGCCAGCAGTTTGACAGTTCTCAGCACAGATACGCAGTATTTT. Amino acid sequence: CASSLTVLSTDTQYF.

The chain uses TRBV12-2 and TRBJ1-1; TRBD1 is the table's D call and was not checked against the DNA. TRBV12-2 is a pseudogene segment. CDR3 length: 15 amino acids. The CDR3 DNA sequence: TGTGCAAGTCGCTTAGGCAGGGAAAAGGGCACTGAAGCTTTCTTT. Encoded protein: CASRLGREKGTEAFF.

The chain recombines TRBV7-2 with TRBJ1-2, with 11 positions matching TRBD1. This CDR3 has 16 residues. V shed 5 bases and J 3 bases; nucleotides not matched to a gene: 8. Germline V gene sequence: CDR1 SGHTA, CDR2 FQGNSA. CDR3 amino acids: CASSKAGTGGYYGYTF. The CDR3 DNA reads as TGTGCCAGCAGCAAGGCCGGGACAGGGGGTTACTATGGCTACACCTTC.

The V call is TRBV10-1, the J call TRBJ2-1, with a tentative D call TRBD2 (7 bases). This CDR3 has 15 residues. Trimming removed 0 bases from V and 7 bases from J, with 13 bases in between. Germline values: CDR1 WNHNN, CDR2 SYGVQD (reference sequence). The CDR3 sequence is CASSESTGGRNEQFF. DNA for the CDR3: TGCGCCAGCAGTGAGTCGACGGGGGGCCGTAATGAGCAGTTCTTC.

V usage is TRBV6-4 and J usage is TRBJ2-3, with D possibly matching TRBD2 (6 bases). Germline V gives CDR1 MRHNA, CDR2 SNTAGT. V lost 5 bases, J lost 3 bases, and 9 bases lay in between. This CDR3 is built from 13 residues. The DNA of the CDR3 is TGTGCCAGCAGTCTAGCGAGTACAGATACGCAGTATTTT. Protein: CASSLASTDTQYF.

The sample holds a few counts of this clone. V usage is TRBV23-1 and J usage is TRBJ2-7, with D perhaps matching TRBD1 (6 bases). TRBV23-1 is identified as an open reading frame with a role that is uncertain. The CDR3 is 15 residues long. V was clipped by 8 bases and J by 3 bases, with 20 bases between them. CDR3 in amino acids: CASYRVSHSFYEQYF. For the CDR3, the DNA is TGCGCCAGCTACAGGGTGAGCCATTCTTTCTACGAGCAGTACTTC.

This clone was picked up a small number of times. The chain links TRBV6-5 to TRBJ1-1; TRBD1 is a possible D gene (5 bases). The CDR3 is made up of 15 amino acids. Germline values: CDR1 MNHEY, CDR2 SVGAGI. The V end was cut by 7 bases, the J end by 10 bases, with 25 bases between. The CDR3 DNA sequence: TGTGCCAGCATCCCCCCTGGGGGGGGAGGATGGCGAGCTTTCTTT. Translated: CASIPPGGGGWRAFF.

The chain joins TRBV5-1 to TRBJ2-3; D is possibly TRBD1 (6 bases). Looked up from germline, CDR1 is SGHRS and CDR2 is YFSETQ. There are 14 residues in the CDR3. Deletions cut 4 bases from V and 6 bases from J, with 15 bases between. CDR3 sequence: CASSDGGFRDTQYF. CDR3 sequence (DNA): TGCGCCAGCAGCGATGGGGGCTTTAGGGATACGCAGTATTTT.

The chain employs TRBV6-1 and TRBJ1-1, with a weak D call TRBD1 (5 bases). This CDR3 region has 16 residues. Trimming cost V 0 bases and J 0 bases, with 11 bases left between them. The germline V gene encodes CDR1 MNHNS and CDR2 SASEGT. CDR3 nucleotide sequence: TGTGCCAGCAGTGAAGCGCGGACACTCATGAACACTGAAGCTTTCTTT. It codes for CASSEARTLMNTEAFF.

This chain connects TRBV28 to TRBJ1-3, with TRBD1 as a possible D gene (5 bases). With 6 bases removed from V and 0 bases from J, the gap between germline ends came to 9 bases. The CDR3 has 14 amino acids. CDR1 is MDHEN, CDR2 SYDVKM, per germline. CDR3 nucleotides: TGTGCCAGCAGACCAGACAGCTCTGGAAACACCATATATTTT. This translates into CASRPDSSGNTIYF.

This rearrangement joins TRBV6-5 to TRBJ2-7; TRBD1 agrees at 8 bases. With V trimmed by 5 bases and J by 2 bases, 2 bases remained unmatched. Looked up from germline, CDR1 is MNHEY and CDR2 is SVGAGI. The CDR3 is 13 residues long. CDR3: CASSLQGAYEQYF. The CDR3 DNA follows: TGTGCCAGCAGTCTACAGGGGGCCTACGAGCAGTACTTC.

The rearrangement joins TRBV5-1 to TRBJ2-5; unclear D gene. The germline V gene encodes CDR1 SGHRS and CDR2 YFSETQ. This CDR3 has 12 amino acids. V was pared by 4 bases and J by 6 bases, with 10 bases between. Written as DNA, the CDR3 is TGCGCCAGCAGCCCGAGTCTGAAGACCCAGTACTTC. This codes for CASSPSLKTQYF.

The chain combines TRBV11-2 with TRBJ2-1, with D perhaps matching TRBD2 (5 bases). V lost 4 bases and J 4 bases, leaving 14 bases between the germline ends. This CDR3 is 15 amino acids long. The germline V gene has CDR1 SGHAT and CDR2 FQNNGV. The CDR3 DNA follows: TGTGCCAGCAGCTCCGGTCCTAGCTCTTACAATGAGCAGTTCTTC. It yields the protein CASSSGPSSYNEQFF.

This clone was seen only once. This chain uses TRBV5-1 with TRBJ1-2, with no clear D. CDR1 and CDR2 from the germline V gene are SGHRS and YFSETQ. This CDR3 spans 14 amino acids. V gave up 0 bases and J gave up 4 bases, with 10 bases separating them. The CDR3 loop reads CASSLAATSYGYTF. The DNA of the CDR3 is TGCGCCAGCAGCTTGGCCGCCACAAGCTATGGCTACACCTTC.

This clone has only a few counts. Germline is not matched at one junction end, which may reflect a read error. This rearrangement joins TRBV11-2 to TRBJ1-4, with TRBD1 as a possible D gene (6 bases). This CDR3 contains 16 residues. The germline V gene has CDR1 SGHAT and CDR2 FQNNGV. CDR3 region: CASSNQAGGSKEKLFF. DNA of the CDR3: TGTGCCAGCAGCAACCAGGCGGGGGGCTCTAAGGAAAAACTGTTTTTT.

In this sample, this clone turned up a few times. V and J are TRBV4-3 and TRBJ2-3; no definite D call. V lost 0 bases to trimming and J lost 1 base, with 5 bases between them. The CDR3 totals 14 residues. CDR1 is LGHNA, CDR2 YSLEER, per germline. Here the CDR3 DNA reads TGCGCCAGCAGCCAAGACATCCGCACAGATACGCAGTATTTT. Its protein product is CASSQDIRTDTQYF.

The V gene is TRBV25-1, the J gene TRBJ1-1; D remains ambiguous. Germline V lookup: CDR1 MGHDK, CDR2 SYGVNS. This CDR3 has 14 amino acids. V was clipped by 3 bases and J by 4 bases, with 12 bases between them. DNA of the CDR3: TGTGCCAGCAGTGACCCAGGCTTGGGCACTGAAGCTTTCTTT. Residues: CASSDPGLGTEAFF.

The chain is built from TRBV10-3 and TRBJ1-1, with 9 positions matching TRBD1. After removal of 3 bases from V and 3 bases from J, the junction contained 2 bases not matched to a gene. Germline lookup yields CDR1 ENHRY and CDR2 SYGVKD. The CDR3 consists of 14 residues. CDR3 sequence reads: CAISEGQGYTEAFF. Written as DNA, the CDR3 is TGTGCCATCAGTGAAGGACAGGGGTACACTGAAGCTTTCTTT.

CDR3 protein: CASSLAAHKEVEQYF. The CDR3 bases are TGCGCCAGCAGCTTGGCCGCCCACAAAGAAGTCGAGCAGTACTTC. J is TRBJ2-7 and V is TRBV5-1; D not certain. The V end lost 0 bases, the J end lost 6 bases, and 16 bases lay between the germline ends. The germline CDR1 and CDR2 sequences are SGHRS and YFSETQ. CDR3 length: 15 amino acids.

This clone is medium-sized (0.01 to 0.1%) within its sample. V usage is TRBV27 and J usage is TRBJ2-7, with 8 positions matching TRBD2. The J segment lost 0 bases and the V segment lost 2 bases, leaving 6 bases of the junction unmatched. This CDR3 is built from 16 residues. Germline assignment: CDR1 MNHEY and CDR2 SMNVEV (reference sequence). The CDR3 loop reads CASSLNSGEISYEQYF. The CDR3 DNA follows: TGTGCCAGCAGTTTAAATAGCGGGGAGATCTCCTACGAGCAGTACTTC.